These 18 T cell receptor beta chains came from one sample sequenced in a study of shared clonotypes between healthy human individuals (dated by TCRdb to 2018 to 2020). The method was the immunoSEQ multiplex PCR assay. The clones in this table, taken by TCRdb from immuneACCESS, are in-frame only. Not every clone is retained; where verified, under half of the shortfall comes from an unresolved V gene, and the cause of the rest is unknown. The sample table holds approximately 2,000,000 clones, of which roughly 90% were seen once. Jointly, the top ten make up roughly 0.34% of the sample. Sequencing was carried out using naive CD4+ T cells from PBMCs. Per the publication, the cell subset or site label means: CD45RA+ positively selected. The receptors shown here come from a man younger than 35 in good health. Some clones in this sample may be carry-over from other donors' samples.

V usage is TRBV7-7 and J usage is TRBJ2-7, with 7 bases matching TRBD1. V dropped 5 bases and J dropped 0; count of bases not matched to a gene: 7. CDR1 is SSHAT and CDR2 is FNYEAQ in the germline V gene (reference sequence). The CDR3 contains 15 residues. CDR3 sequence (DNA): TGTGCCAGCAGCGTCGGAACAGGGGTCTCCTACGAGCAGTACTTC. Protein sequence: CASSVGTGVSYEQYF. Using reference TRBV7-7 and TRBJ2-7 for the parts outside the CDR3, the full variable domain is GAGVSQSPRYKVTKRGQDVTLRCDPISSHATLYWYQQALGQGPEFLTYFNYEAQPDKSGLPSDRFSAERPEGSISTLTIQRTEQRDSAMYRCASSVGTGVSYEQYFGPGTRLTVT.

This sequence joins TRBV11-2 and TRBJ1-4; D may be TRBD1 (5 bases). The CDR3 length is 18 residues. Germline lookup yields CDR1 SGHAT and CDR2 FQNNGV. V dropped 1 base and J dropped 10 bases, with 25 bases sitting between them. DNA of the CDR3: TGTGCCAGCAGCTTAGTCTGGCAGGGCAAGGTCGGAACCCGAAAACTGTTTTTT. Its protein is CASSLVWQGKVGTRKLFF.

This rearrangement joins TRBV28 to TRBJ2-7; 9 positions agree with TRBD1. The germline V gene encodes CDR1 MDHEN and CDR2 SYDVKM. Trimming took 6 bases from V and 4 from J; bases not matched to a gene: 7. The CDR3 contains 14 residues. CDR3 region: CASRPTGGWYEQYF. The CDR3 DNA follows: TGTGCCAGCAGGCCGACAGGGGGGTGGTACGAGCAGTACTTC. The full variable domain, with the rest looked up from reference TRBV28 and TRBJ2-7, is DVKVTQSSRYLVKRTGEKVFLECVQDMDHENMFWYRQDPGLGLRLIYFSYDVKMKEKGDIPEGYSVSREKKERFSLILESASTNQTSMYLCASRPTGGWYEQYFGPGTRLTVT.

The chain couples TRBV5-4 to TRBJ2-5; the D gene could be TRBD1 or TRBD2 (6 bases each). The V and J ends lost 4 bases and 5 bases respectively, with 18 bases between them. From germline, CDR1 is SGHNT and CDR2 YYREEE (reference sequence). The CDR3 length is 15 residues. The CDR3 reads CASSPGGGGRETQYF. CDR3 DNA sequence: TGTGCCAGCAGCCCCGGTGGAGGGGGACGGGAGACCCAGTACTTC. Using reference TRBV5-4 and TRBJ2-5 for the parts outside the CDR3, the full variable domain is ETGVTQSPTHLIKTRGQQVTLRCSSQSGHNTVSWYQQALGQGPQFIFQYYREEENGRGNFPPRFSGLQFPNYSSELNVNALELDDSALYLCASSPGGGGRETQYFGPGTRLLVL.

The chain has TRBV2 and TRBJ1-1; no definite D call. CDR1 is SNHLY and CDR2 is FYNNEI in the germline V gene. The CDR3 runs 12 residues. Deletions cut 7 bases from V and 2 bases from J, with 8 bases between. The CDR3 loop reads CASTPDNTEAFF. CDR3 bases: TGTGCCAGCACCCCAGACAACACTGAAGCTTTCTTT.

The chain carries TRBV2 and TRBJ1-5, with 7 bases that match TRBD1. CDR3 length: 15 amino acids. CDR1 is SNHLY, CDR2 FYNNEI, per germline. Trimming cost V 3 bases and J 9 bases; bases outside gene matches: 11. CDR3 nucleotides: TGTGCCAGCAGTGATGAGGGGGCGCGAATTTGGCCCCAGCATTTT. Translated: CASSDEGARIWPQHF.

V and J are TRBV18 and TRBJ2-7, with unresolved D. The CDR3 has 15 residues. The germline V and J ends were trimmed by 1 base and 0 bases, with 10 bases remaining between them. CDR1 is KGHSH, CDR2 LQKENI, per germline. The CDR3 DNA sequence: TGTGCCAGCTCACCACAGAAGGCCCTCTCCTACGAGCAGTACTTC. Protein product: CASSPQKALSYEQYF. Full variable domain (rest looked up from reference TRBV18 and TRBJ2-7): NAGVMQNPRHLVRRRGQEARLRCSPMKGHSHVYWYRQLPEEGLKFMVYLQKENIIDESGMPKERFSAEFPKEGPSILRIQQVVRGDSAAYFCASSPQKALSYEQYFGPGTRLTVT.

This sequence joins TRBV11-1 and TRBJ1-3; the D gene is possibly TRBD1 (5 bases). The germline V gene encodes CDR1 SGHAT and CDR2 FQDESV (reference sequence). This CDR3 is 16 amino acids long. Trimming shortened V by 5 bases and J by 0 bases, and 14 bases separated the two germline ends. This CDR3 reads CASSQNRNPSGNTIYF. CDR3 DNA sequence: TGTGCCAGCAGCCAAAACAGGAACCCCTCTGGAAACACCATATATTTT.

This chain links TRBV29-1 with TRBJ2-5; 16 nucleotides agree with TRBD2. The ends lost 6 bases at V and 6 bases at J; junction bases unmatched: 16. CDR1 is SQVTM and CDR2 is ANQGSEA in the germline V gene. This CDR3 has 18 residues. The CDR3 coding sequence is TGCAGCGTGGGGGGAACCGGGACTAGCGGGAGGGCCGAGAAGACCCAGTACTTC. Protein: CSVGGTGTSGRAEKTQYF.

The chain employs TRBV25-1 and TRBJ2-3; D is unclear. Trimming cost V 6 bases and J 6 bases, with 16 bases left between them. This CDR3 contains 14 residues. CDR1 is MGHDK, CDR2 SYGVNS, per germline. CDR3 in DNA: TGTGCCAGCAGGACCACCTCTAGGTTCGATACGCAGTATTTT. This encodes CASRTTSRFDTQYF.

This clone was detected only a few times. The genes are TRBV7-9 and TRBJ1-1; D uncertain. This CDR3 contains 11 residues. The V gene's germline CDR1 is SEHNR and CDR2 FQNEAQ (reference sequence). V lost 8 bases to trimming and J lost 5 bases, with 9 bases between them. CDR3 loop: CASVVTTEAFF. Written as DNA, the CDR3 is TGTGCCAGCGTAGTCACAACTGAAGCTTTCTTT.

The chain carries TRBV9 and TRBJ2-7; D may be TRBD1 or TRBD2 (5 bases each). CDR3 length equals 15 residues. CDR1 and CDR2 (germline): SGDLS, YYNGEE. Trimming stripped 0 bases from V and 3 bases from J, with 13 bases between. The CDR3 DNA is TGTGCCAGCAGCGTAGTAGGGGACGGGGTCTACGAGCAGTACTTC. Amino acid sequence: CASSVVGDGVYEQYF.

This chain uses TRBV5-1 with TRBJ2-7; 9 nucleotides line up with TRBD2. The CDR3 is 14 amino acids. Germline V gives CDR1 SGHRS, CDR2 YFSETQ. The junction had 4 bases not matched to a gene; V was cut back by 4 bases and J by 2 bases. The CDR3 region has the DNA TGCGCCAGCAGCAATCCTAGCGGGACCTACGAGCAGTACTTC. It is translated as CASSNPSGTYEQYF.

Comments on this clone: Within the sample, other DNA sequences also encode this same CDR3. CDR3 residues: CSGTQGLNTEAFF. For the CDR3, the DNA is TGCAGCGGAACACAGGGGTTGAACACTGAAGCTTTCTTT. V gene TRBV29-1 combines with J gene TRBJ1-1, with 7 positions matching TRBD1. CDR1 and CDR2 (germline): SQVTM, ANQGSEA. The CDR3 totals 13 residues. Trimming removed 7 bases from V and 0 bases from J; junction bases left unmatched: 5.

CDR3 sequence reads: CASSSLSDSNQPQHF. Written as DNA, the CDR3 is TGTGCCAGCAGTTCGTTGTCCGACAGCAATCAGCCCCAGCATTTT. The V call is TRBV27, the J call TRBJ1-5; D unclear. Germline V CDR1 and CDR2: MNHEY, SMNVEV (reference sequence). This CDR3 has 15 residues. The germline V and J ends were trimmed by 4 bases and 1 base, with 11 bases remaining between them.

The V call is TRBV4-2, the J call TRBJ2-2; D ambiguous. With 4 bases removed from V and 0 bases from J, the gap between germline ends came to 18 bases. Germline V CDR1 and CDR2: LGHNA, YNFKEQ. This CDR3 has 18 residues. Here the CDR3 reads CASSPILKLTPNTGELFF. The CDR3 DNA reads as TGTGCCAGCAGCCCAATTCTAAAACTGACACCGAACACCGGGGAGCTGTTTTTT.

This clone was seen a single time. The chain joins TRBV9 to TRBJ2-2; a weak D match, TRBD2 (6 bases). Trimming took off 7 bases at V and 1 base at J, with 11 bases between the two ends. The V gene's germline CDR1 is SGDLS and CDR2 YYNGEE. The CDR3 totals 14 residues. CDR3 DNA: TGTGCCAGCGCCGGGCGGGAGAACACCGGGGAGCTGTTTTTT. It translates to CASAGRENTGELFF.

The chain combines TRBV5-6 with TRBJ2-1; 11 nucleotides agree with TRBD1. The CDR3 is 16 amino acids. Germline V gene lookup returns CDR1 SGHDT and CDR2 YYEEEE. V lost 4 bases to trimming and J lost 9 bases; unmatched junction nucleotides: 12. CDR3 DNA: TGTGCCAGCAGCCTCTTCGTTGGACAGGGGGCAAGTGAGCAGTTCTTC. This gives the protein CASSLFVGQGASEQFF. The full variable domain, with the rest looked up from reference TRBV5-6 and TRBJ2-1, is DAGVTQSPTHLIKTRGQQVTLRCSPKSGHDTVSWYQQALGQGPQFIFQYYEEEERQRGNFPDRFSGHQFPNYSSELNVNALLLGDSALYLCASSLFVGQGASEQFFGPGTRLTVL.